This T cell receptor beta chain was observed in a study of monozygotic twins with inflammatory bowel disease. Notes on the study in general: People with IBD had fewer clonotypes in common with others than healthy twins did, especially with disease activity.

Regarding this clonotype: The antigen is undetermined.

No DNA is given; TCRdb re-called the 5' RACE reads and lists each CDR3 protein once. The specimen's table records more than 300,000 distinct CDR3 sequences. This sequence was found in a human donor with ulcerative colitis or Crohn's disease, or a healthy co-twin of an affected twin (not recorded which). Sequencing used blood.

CDR3 sequence: CASSPRDLAPGSPLHF. The chain has TRBV4-3 and TRBJ1-6. Germline values: CDR1 LGHNA, CDR2 YSLEER. The CDR3 totals 16 residues.